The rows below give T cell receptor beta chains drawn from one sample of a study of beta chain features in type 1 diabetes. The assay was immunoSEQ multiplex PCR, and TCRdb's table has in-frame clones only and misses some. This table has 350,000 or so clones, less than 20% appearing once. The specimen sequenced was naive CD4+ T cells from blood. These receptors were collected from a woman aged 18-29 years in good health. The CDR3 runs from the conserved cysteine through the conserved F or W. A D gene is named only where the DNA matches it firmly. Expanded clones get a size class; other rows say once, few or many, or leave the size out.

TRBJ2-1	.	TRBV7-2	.	TGTGCCAGCAGCTTTAGCGATGGCTCCTACAATGAGCAGTTCTTC	CASSFSDGSYNEQFF
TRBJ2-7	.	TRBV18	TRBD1	TGTGCCAGCTCACCCAAGGGACAGGGCGTCAACGAGCAGTACTTC	CASSPKGQGVNEQYF
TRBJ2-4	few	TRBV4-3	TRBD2	TGCGCCAGCAGCCAAGGACTAGCGGAAATAATTCAGTACTTC	CASSQGLAEIIQYF
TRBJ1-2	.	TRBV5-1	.	TGCGCCAGCAGCTTGGAACATATCTATGGCTACACCTTC	CASSLEHIYGYTF
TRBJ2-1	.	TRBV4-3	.	TGCGCCAGCAGCCAAGTGGGCAGCTACAATGAGCAGTTCTTC	CASSQVGSYNEQFF
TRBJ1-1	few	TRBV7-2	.	TGTGCCAGCAGCTTAGGTACTGTGAACACTGAAGCTTTCTTT	CASSLGTVNTEAFF
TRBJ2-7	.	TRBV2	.	TGTGCCAGCAGTGAAGGTTCCCACTCCTACGAGCAGTACTTC	CASSEGSHSYEQYF
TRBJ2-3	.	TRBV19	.	TGTGCCAGTAGCGCCCCTGAGCGGTTCACAGATACGCAGTATTTT	CASSAPERFTDTQYF
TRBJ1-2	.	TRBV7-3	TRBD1	TGTGCCAGCAGCTCGTCTGGGACAGGGGTGGCCTATGGCTACACCTTC	CASSSSGTGVAYGYTF
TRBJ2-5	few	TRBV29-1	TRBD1	TGCAGCGTTGAAGATCGACAGGGGGCAGAGACCCAGTACTTC	CSVEDRQGAETQYF
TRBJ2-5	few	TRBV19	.	TGTGCCAGTCGCCTCGAGGAGGAGACCCAGTACTTC	CASRLEEETQYF
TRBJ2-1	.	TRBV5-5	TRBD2	TGTGCCAGCACCTTTTCGAGCGGGAGGGCGGATGAGCAGTTCTTC	CASTFSSGRADEQFF
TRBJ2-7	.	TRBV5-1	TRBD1	TGCGCCAGCAGTCGAGGACAGGGAACCTACGAGCAGTACTTC	CASSRGQGTYEQYF
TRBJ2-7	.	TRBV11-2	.	TGTGCCAGCAGCTTAATTGCCCCTCGGACACTGGATTATAACGAGCAGTACTTC	CASSLIAPRTLDYNEQYF
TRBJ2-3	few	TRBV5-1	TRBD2	TGCGCCAGCAGCTTGGTCTCGGGAGGGTCAGATACGCAGTATTTT	CASSLVSGGSDTQYF
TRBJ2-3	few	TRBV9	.	TGTGCCAGCAGTTCCTCTAGCACAGATACGCAGTATTTT	CASSSSSTDTQYF
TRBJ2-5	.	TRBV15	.	TGTGCCACCAGCGGGCCAGAAGCAGAGACCCAGTACTTC	CATSGPEAETQYF
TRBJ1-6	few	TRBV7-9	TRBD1	TGTGCCAGCTCGTGGGACAGGGTCTCACCCCTCCACTTT	CASSWDRVSPLHF
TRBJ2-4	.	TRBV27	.	TGTGCCAGCAGTCCGTATCGGGCAGGGGAGGGTACCAAAAACATTCAGTACTTC	CASSPYRAGEGTKNIQYF
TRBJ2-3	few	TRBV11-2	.	TGTGCCAGCAGCTTCTTTCTCGGGAGCAGCACAGATACGCAGTATTTT	CASSFFLGSSTDTQYF
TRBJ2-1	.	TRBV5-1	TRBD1	TGCGCCAGCAGCTCGGGACAGGTTAACAATGAGCAGTTCTTC	CASSSGQVNNEQFF
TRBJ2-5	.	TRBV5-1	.	TGCGCCAGCAGCCTGACTAGCCAAGAGACCCAGTACTTC	CASSLTSQETQYF
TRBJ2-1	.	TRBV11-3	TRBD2	TGTGCCAGCAGCGCGTCGGGACTAGCGGGGGGGGAGGATGAGCAGTTCTTC	CASSASGLAGGEDEQFF
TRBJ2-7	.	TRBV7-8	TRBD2	TGTGCCAGCAGCTTAGCGTGGACGGGGGGGCCGCGGGAGCAGTACTTC	CASSLAWTGGPREQYF
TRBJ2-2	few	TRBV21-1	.	TGTGCCAGCAGCAGAATAGCGGGAGCGACCGGGGAGCTGTTTTTT	CASSRIAGATGELFF
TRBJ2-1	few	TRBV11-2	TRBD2	TGTGCCAGCAGCTTAAGGTCTAGCGGGACCCATGAGCAGTTCTTC	CASSLRSSGTHEQFF
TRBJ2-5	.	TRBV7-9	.	TGTGCCAGCAGCTTGGCGGGGTGGTACCAAGAGACCCAGTACTTC	CASSLAGWYQETQYF
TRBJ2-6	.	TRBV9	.	TGTGCCAGCAGCCTTACACCTGGTTCTGGGGCCAACGTCCTGACTTTC	CASSLTPGSGANVLTF
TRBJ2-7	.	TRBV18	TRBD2	TGTGCCAGCTCGGCGACTAGCGGGAGTGGGAACGAGCAGTACTTC	CASSATSGSGNEQYF
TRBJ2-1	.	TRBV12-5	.	TGTGCTAGTGGTTTGGTACTAGGCCGAGACAATGAGCAGTTCTTC	CASGLVLGRDNEQFF
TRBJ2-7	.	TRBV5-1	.	TGCGCCAGCAGCTTTGACAGTTCCTACGAGCAGTACTTC	CASSFDSSYEQYF
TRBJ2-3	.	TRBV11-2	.	TGTGCCAGCAGCTTAGTGGCTAGCACAGATACGCAGTATTTT	CASSLVASTDTQYF
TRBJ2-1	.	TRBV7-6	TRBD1	TGTGCCAGCAGCAGACAGGGTAACAATGAGCAGTTCTTC	CASSRQGNNEQFF
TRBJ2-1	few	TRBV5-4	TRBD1	TGTGCCAGCAGCCCCGGACAGGGCACCTACAATGAGCAGTTCTTC	CASSPGQGTYNEQFF
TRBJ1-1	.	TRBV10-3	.	TGTGCCATCAGTGAGTCGGCCGGGACTGAAGCTTTCTTT	CAISESAGTEAFF
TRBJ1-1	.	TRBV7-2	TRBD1	TGTGCCAGCAGCCACGGGGACAGAAACACTGAAGCTTTCTTT	CASSHGDRNTEAFF
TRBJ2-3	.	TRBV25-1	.	TGTGCCAGCAGTGAAGTCGGCGAGGCCCCGCAGTATTTT	CASSEVGEAPQYF
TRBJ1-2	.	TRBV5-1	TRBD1	TGCGCCAGCAGCTTGGGACAGGGACATGGCTACACCTTC	CASSLGQGHGYTF
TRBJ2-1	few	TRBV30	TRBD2	TGTGCCTGGAGTGTTGGACTAGCGGGAGTGGGTGAGCAGTTCTTC	CAWSVGLAGVGEQFF
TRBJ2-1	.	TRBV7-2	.	TGTGCCAGCAGCCTACCGATGGGGGCTCCTGAGCAGTTCTTC	CASSLPMGAPEQFF
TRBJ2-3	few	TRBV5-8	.	TGTGCCACCCAAGGAGGAATCTTCAGCACAGATACGCAGTATTTT	CATQGGIFSTDTQYF
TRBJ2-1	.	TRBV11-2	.	TGTGCCAGCAGCTTCCAGGGAGGTTCCTACAATGAGCAGTTCTTC	CASSFQGGSYNEQFF
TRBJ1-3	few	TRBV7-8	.	TGTGCCAGCAGCCCCTCGTCCTCTGGAAACACCATATATTTT	CASSPSSSGNTIYF
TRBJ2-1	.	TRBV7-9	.	TGTGCCAGCAGCCTCCCCAGCAATGAGCAGTTCTTC	CASSLPSNEQFF